One and the same sample provided the 18 T cell receptor beta chains below, sequenced in a study of blood T cell repertoires in COVID-19. Sequencing used immunoSEQ multiplex PCR; TCRdb keeps in-frame clones, though not all of them. The sample yields over 140,000 clones, almost 80% seen once. The sequenced sample was PBMCs or T cells enriched from blood (not recorded which). Receptors originate from a woman aged 45-59 years who had recovered from COVID-19.

The chain is built from TRBV19 and TRBJ2-1; TRBD1 agrees at 8 bases. V dropped 5 bases and J dropped 6; count of bases not matched to a gene: 6. There are 14 residues in the CDR3. Germline CDR1 reads LNHDA; CDR2 reads SQIVND (reference sequence). The DNA of the CDR3 is TGTGCCAGTAGTCTTTCAGACAGGGGCAATGAGCAGTTCTTC. Translation gives CASSLSDRGNEQFF.

J is TRBJ1-1 and V is TRBV5-1, with TRBD1 matching 8 bases. The V segment lost 1 base and the J segment 1 base; nucleotides outside the gene matches: 6. Germline V gene sequence: CDR1 SGHRS, CDR2 YFSETQ. There are 16 residues in the CDR3. CDR3 loop: CASSLSTGAPNTEAFF. In DNA, the CDR3 is TGCGCCAGCAGCTTGTCGACAGGGGCCCCGAACACTGAAGCTTTCTTT.

A single count supports this clone. The chain employs TRBV7-9 and TRBJ1-4; tentatively, D is TRBD1 (6 bases). The germline V gene has CDR1 SEHNR and CDR2 FQNEAQ (reference sequence). The CDR3 length is 15 residues. The V gene lost 4 bases and the J gene lost 4 bases, with 13 bases spanning the gap. CDR3 in amino acids: CASSYTGRGNEKLFF. The CDR3 nucleotides read TGTGCCAGCAGCTATACAGGGAGGGGTAATGAAAAACTGTTTTTT.

The rearrangement joins TRBV10-3 to TRBJ2-7, with TRBD2 identical over 10 bases. This CDR3 has 14 amino acids. V lost 6 bases and J lost 2; bases outside the gene matches: 4. Germline V gene data show CDR1 as ENHRY and CDR2 as SYGVKD. The CDR3: CAIRGAGGPYEQYF. The CDR3 DNA sequence: TGTGCCATCAGGGGAGCGGGAGGGCCCTACGAGCAGTACTTC.

The CDR3 DNA reads as TGTGCCAGCAGCCAAGGGATCTCTCGGGACACCATATATTTT. This translates into CASSQGISRDTIYF. This sequence joins TRBV3-1 (or the pseudogene TRBV3-2) and TRBJ1-3; D remains ambiguous. The CDR3 contains 14 residues. Germline CDR1 and CDR2: LGHDT and YNNKEL (reference sequence). V was cut by 1 base and J by 8 bases, with 12 bases left in between.

The chain is built from TRBV20-1 and TRBJ1-1, with D perhaps matching TRBD1 (6 bases). There are 11 residues in the CDR3. The V end was cut by 7 bases, the J end by 12 bases, with 18 bases between. CDR1 is DFQATT and CDR2 is SNEGSKA in the germline V gene (reference sequence). Written as DNA, the CDR3 is TGCAGTGTCAGGGTGGACAGAGGGACTTTCTTT. It encodes CSVRVDRGTFF.

V gene TRBV19 combines with J gene TRBJ1-1; possible D gene TRBD1, 6 bases. Per germline, CDR1 LNHDA and CDR2 SQIVND (reference sequence). V dropped 3 bases and J dropped 1 base, with 12 bases sitting between them. The CDR3 runs to 15 residues. CDR3 amino acids: CASSINRASNTEAFF. CDR3 bases: TGTGCCAGTAGTATTAACAGGGCCTCGAACACTGAAGCTTTCTTT. The whole variable domain, remainder taken from reference TRBV19 and TRBJ1-1, is DGGITQSPKYLFRKEGQNVTLSCEQNLNHDAMYWYRQDPGQGLRLIYYSQIVNDFQKGDIAEGYSVSREKKESFPLTVTSAQKNPTAFYLCASSINRASNTEAFFGQGTRLTVV.

This clone was counted between two and nine times. The rearrangement links TRBV5-1 to TRBJ2-1, with D tentatively TRBD2 (5 bases). The CDR3 length is 14 residues. The V end lost 2 bases, the J end lost 0 bases, and 6 bases lay between the germline ends. Germline V CDR1 and CDR2: SGHRS, YFSETQ. CDR3 residues: CASSFGDSYNEQFF. As DNA, the CDR3 is TGCGCCAGCAGCTTCGGGGACTCCTACAATGAGCAGTTCTTC.

The gene calls are TRBV9 and TRBJ2-2, with 9 nucleotides matching TRBD1. This CDR3 spans 16 amino acids. Trimming removed 3 bases from V and 6 bases from J; junction bases left unmatched: 9. Germline V gives CDR1 SGDLS, CDR2 YYNGEE. The CDR3 DNA reads TGTGCCAGCAGCGCCGGGGACAGGGTGATGGCCGGGGAGCTGTTTTTT. Amino acid sequence: CASSAGDRVMAGELFF. The whole variable domain, remainder taken from reference TRBV9 and TRBJ2-2, is DSGVTQTPKHLITATGQRVTLRCSPRSGDLSVYWYQQSLDQGLQFLIQYYNGEERAKGNILERFSAQQFPDLHSELNLSSLELGDSALYFCASSAGDRVMAGELFFGEGSRLTVL.

V is TRBV6-1 and J is TRBJ2-7, with unresolved D. The length of the CDR3 is 13 residues. Germline V gives CDR1 MNHNS, CDR2 SASEGT. Trimming shortened V by 2 bases and J by 2 bases, and 7 bases separated the two germline ends. The CDR3, as DNA: TGTGCCAGCAGTGAAACGGTGACCTACGAGCAGTACTTC. As protein: CASSETVTYEQYF.

V is TRBV3-1 (or the pseudogene TRBV3-2) and J is TRBJ2-3; no reliable D call. Trimming removed 2 bases from V and 4 bases from J, with 13 bases in between. This CDR3 has 15 amino acids. From germline, CDR1 is LGHDT and CDR2 YNNKEL (reference sequence). CDR3 sequence reads: CASSQYQRGADTQYF. Here the CDR3 DNA reads TGTGCCAGCAGCCAATACCAACGAGGAGCAGATACGCAGTATTTT.

This clone was observed a handful of times. The chain links TRBV29-1 to TRBJ2-7; a weak D match, TRBD1 (6 bases). Trimming cost V 7 bases and J 0 bases, with 16 bases left between them. Germline V gives CDR1 SQVTM, CDR2 ANQGSEA. The CDR3 sequence is 14 residues long. CDR3 sequence (DNA): TGCAGCGCCGCAGGGGTGGGGGTCTCCTACGAGCAGTACTTC. This encodes CSAAGVGVSYEQYF.

This clone was seen only a few times. V is TRBV27 and J is TRBJ2-3, with 11 nucleotides matching TRBD1. Germline CDR1 MNHEY, CDR2 SMNVEV (reference sequence). The CDR3 covers 19 residues. J gave up 0 bases and V 7 bases, and 15 bases lay outside the gene matches. CDR3 nucleotides: TGTGCCAGCAAGCTAAGGGGGACAGGGGGAGAAGTTAGCACAGATACGCAGTATTTT. Its protein is CASKLRGTGGEVSTDTQYF.

The chain couples TRBV6-5 to TRBJ2-1; D possibly corresponds to TRBD2 (5 bases). This CDR3 comprises 12 residues. V lost 5 bases and J lost 8, with 10 bases in between. Germline V lookup: CDR1 MNHEY, CDR2 SVGAGI. CDR3 bases: TGTGCCAGCAGTCGAACCGGGGATGAGCAGTTCTTC. This translates into CASSRTGDEQFF.

J is TRBJ1-3 and V is TRBV5-4; D may be TRBD1 (5 bases). Germline lookup yields CDR1 SGHNT and CDR2 YYREEE (reference sequence). The CDR3 is 14 residues long. Trimming left V 2 bases short and J 4 bases short, with 10 bases between. The CDR3 spells CASSFREGGNTIYF. Here the CDR3 DNA reads TGTGCCAGCAGCTTCAGGGAGGGCGGAAACACCATATATTTT. Variable domain in full (rest from reference TRBV5-4 and TRBJ1-3): ETGVTQSPTHLIKTRGQQVTLRCSSQSGHNTVSWYQQALGQGPQFIFQYYREEENGRGNFPPRFSGLQFPNYSSELNVNALELDDSALYLCASSFREGGNTIYFGEGSWLTVV.

The rearrangement links TRBV11-2 to TRBJ2-3; weak D call: TRBD2 (6 bases). Trimming pared 0 bases from V and 7 bases from J, leaving 17 bases between. Germline CDR1 is SGHAT and CDR2 is FQNNGV. This CDR3 spans 16 amino acids. CDR3 in amino acids: CASSLDLGGISYTQYF. The CDR3 DNA reads as TGTGCCAGCAGCTTAGATCTGGGCGGGATTTCCTATACGCAGTATTTT.

Here the CDR3 reads CASSATRTVYTDTQYF. The CDR3 DNA reads as TGTGCCAGCAGCGCGACCCGGACAGTTTACACAGATACGCAGTATTTT. The chain recombines TRBV9 with TRBJ2-3; a weak D match, TRBD1 (6 bases). The CDR3 has 16 amino acids. Germline CDR1 and CDR2: SGDLS and YYNGEE. V was shortened by 3 bases and J by 2 bases, with 16 bases between the two germline ends.

The chain carries TRBV5-6 and TRBJ2-7; D remains ambiguous. CDR1 SGHDT and CDR2 YYEEEE come from the germline V gene. CDR3 size: 14 residues. Between the trimmed V and J ends, which lost 0 bases and 2 bases, there was a span of 9 bases. Here the CDR3 DNA reads TGTGCCAGCAGCTTGGGGCAGATGGCCTACGAGCAGTACTTC. Its translation is CASSLGQMAYEQYF. Together with reference TRBV5-6 and TRBJ2-7, the CDR3 gives the full variable domain: DAGVTQSPTHLIKTRGQQVTLRCSPKSGHDTVSWYQQALGQGPQFIFQYYEEEERQRGNFPDRFSGHQFPNYSSELNVNALLLGDSALYLCASSLGQMAYEQYFGPGTRLTVT.